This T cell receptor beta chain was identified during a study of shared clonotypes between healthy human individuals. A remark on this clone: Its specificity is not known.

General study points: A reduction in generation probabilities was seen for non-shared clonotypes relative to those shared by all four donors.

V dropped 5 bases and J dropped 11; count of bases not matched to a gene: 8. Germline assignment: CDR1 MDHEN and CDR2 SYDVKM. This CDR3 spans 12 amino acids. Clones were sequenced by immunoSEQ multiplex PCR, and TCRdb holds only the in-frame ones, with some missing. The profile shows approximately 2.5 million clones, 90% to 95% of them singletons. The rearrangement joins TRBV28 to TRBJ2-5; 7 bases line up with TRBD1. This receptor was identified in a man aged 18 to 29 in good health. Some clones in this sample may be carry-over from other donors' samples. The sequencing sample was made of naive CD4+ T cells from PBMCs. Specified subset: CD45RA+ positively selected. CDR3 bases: TGTGCCAGCAGTGTAACGGGACAGTTGCAGTACTTC. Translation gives CASSVTGQLQYF.